This T cell receptor beta chain was sequenced for a study of metastatic and nonmetastatic thyroid tumors. Study in general: Across peripheral blood and tumor or nodule tissue samples taken from malignant and benign thyroid patients, the repertoires were compared with one another.

Thyroid surgery took place with no prior treatment in any patient. There are many counts of this clone. Germline CDR1 reads SGHAT; CDR2 reads FQNNGV. Losses at the gene ends were 5 bases for V and 4 bases for J; bases not matched to a gene: 6. The CDR3 totals 15 residues. Through MiXCR, TCRdb re-clonotyped the PCR reads. The table lists 25,000 to 35,000 clones, about 18% of them singletons. V is TRBV11-2 and J is TRBJ2-5, with 11 bases aligning to TRBD1. Source material: blood. This clonotype was obtained from a female donor with papillary thyroid cancer or a benign thyroid nodule (not recorded which). Some clones in this sample may be carry-over from other donors' samples. The CDR3 coding sequence is TGTGCCAGCAGCCGGACAGGGGGCTGGGGAGAGACCCAGTACTTC. Its protein is CASSRTGGWGETQYF.